Listed below are T cell receptor beta chains from one sample, sequenced in a study of blood T cell repertoires in COVID-19. Sequenced by immunoSEQ multiplex PCR; TCRdb stores in-frame clones only, minus some. This table has some 60,000 clones, roughly nine tenths appearing once. Sequenced sample: peripheral blood. All receptors come from a man aged 55 to 69 with acute or convalescent COVID-19. Both conserved end residues are trimmed from each CDR3. A D gene is named only where the DNA matches it firmly.

v_call,d_call,cdr3_aa
TRBV5-1,-,ASSLQGDGNTIY
TRBV7-8,-,ASSPPANTGELF
TRBV28,TRBD1,ASRPRQGEAF
TRBV7-9,TRBD1,ASSGDRDRGAGPEEKLF
TRBV18,TRBD2,ASSTLAGTSQETQY
TRBV7-2,TRBD1,ASSPPGQGIGYT
TRBV27,TRBD1,ASSYGTASNQPQH
TRBV19,TRBD2,ASSRTSGGATTGELF
TRBV27,-,ASGYSPLGT
TRBV7-2,-,ASSRFRTASYTGELF
TRBV6-1,-,ASSEALGRSGGELF
TRBV6-5,TRBD2,ASRRLTSGHYEQY
TRBV6-5,-,ASTWAGGYAEQY
TRBV5-4,TRBD1,ASRSDTGGAGNSPLH